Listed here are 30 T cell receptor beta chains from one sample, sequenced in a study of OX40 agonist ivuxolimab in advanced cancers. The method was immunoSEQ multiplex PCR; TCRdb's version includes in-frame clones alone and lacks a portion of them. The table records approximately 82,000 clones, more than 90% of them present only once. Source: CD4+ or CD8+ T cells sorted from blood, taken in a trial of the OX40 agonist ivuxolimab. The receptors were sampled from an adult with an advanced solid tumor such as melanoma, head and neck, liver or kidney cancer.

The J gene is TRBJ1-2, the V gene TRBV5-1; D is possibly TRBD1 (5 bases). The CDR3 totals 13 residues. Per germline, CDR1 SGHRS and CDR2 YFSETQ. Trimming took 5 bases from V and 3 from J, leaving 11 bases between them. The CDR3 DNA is TGCGCCAGCAGTGAACAGGACCACTATGGCTACACCTTC. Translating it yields CASSEQDHYGYTF. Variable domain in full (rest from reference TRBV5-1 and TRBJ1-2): KAGVTQTPRYLIKTRGQQVTLSCSPISGHRSVSWYQQTPGQGLQFLFEYFSETQRNKGNFPGRFSGRQFSNSRSEMNVSTLELGDSALYLCASSEQDHYGYTFGSGTRLTVV.

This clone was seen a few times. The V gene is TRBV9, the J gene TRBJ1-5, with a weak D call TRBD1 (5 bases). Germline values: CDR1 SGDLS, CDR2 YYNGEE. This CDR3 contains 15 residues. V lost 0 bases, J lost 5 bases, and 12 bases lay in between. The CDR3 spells CASSVAGERHQPQHF. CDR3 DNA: TGTGCCAGCAGCGTAGCGGGGGAACGGCATCAGCCCCAGCATTTT.

This CDR3 reads CASSLRGGKQGSYSPLHF. CDR3 nucleotide sequence: TGTGCCAGCAGTTTAAGGGGGGGAAAGCAGGGATCATATTCACCCCTCCACTTT. V is TRBV27 and J is TRBJ1-6, with a tentative D call TRBD1 (6 bases). Germline values: CDR1 MNHEY, CDR2 SMNVEV (reference sequence). CDR3 length: 18 residues. V gave up 2 bases and J gave up 8 bases, with 22 bases separating them.

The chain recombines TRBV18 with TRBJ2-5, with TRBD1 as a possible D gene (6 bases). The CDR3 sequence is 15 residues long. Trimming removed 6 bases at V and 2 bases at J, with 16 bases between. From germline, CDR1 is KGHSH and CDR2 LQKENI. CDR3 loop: CASSQNPGQQETQYF. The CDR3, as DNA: TGTGCCAGCTCTCAAAACCCGGGACAACAAGAGACCCAGTACTTC.

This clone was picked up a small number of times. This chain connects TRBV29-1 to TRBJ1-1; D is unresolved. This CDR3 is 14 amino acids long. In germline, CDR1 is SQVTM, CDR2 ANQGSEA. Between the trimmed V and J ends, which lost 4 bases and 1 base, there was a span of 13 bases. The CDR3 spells CSVGTVSGNTEAFF. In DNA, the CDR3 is TGCAGCGTTGGTACGGTGTCGGGGAACACTGAAGCTTTCTTT.

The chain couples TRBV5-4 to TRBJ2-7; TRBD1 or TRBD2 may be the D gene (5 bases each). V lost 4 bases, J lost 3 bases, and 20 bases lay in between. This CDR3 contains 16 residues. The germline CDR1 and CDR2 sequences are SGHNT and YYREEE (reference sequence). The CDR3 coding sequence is TGTGCCAGCAGCGTGGGGATCCGGGGCAGCGACTACGAGCAGTACTTC. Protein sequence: CASSVGIRGSDYEQYF.

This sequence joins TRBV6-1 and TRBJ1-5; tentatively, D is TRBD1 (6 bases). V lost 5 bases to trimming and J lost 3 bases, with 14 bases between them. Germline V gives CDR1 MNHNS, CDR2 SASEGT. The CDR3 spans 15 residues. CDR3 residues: CASSFRTAYNQPQHF. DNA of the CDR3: TGTGCCAGCAGTTTCCGGACAGCCTACAATCAGCCCCAGCATTTT.

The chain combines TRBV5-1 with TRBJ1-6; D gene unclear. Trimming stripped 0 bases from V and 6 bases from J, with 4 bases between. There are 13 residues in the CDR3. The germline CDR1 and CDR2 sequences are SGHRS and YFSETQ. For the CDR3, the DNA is TGCGCCAGCAGCTTGGAGGCTAATTCACCCCTCCACTTT. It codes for CASSLEANSPLHF.

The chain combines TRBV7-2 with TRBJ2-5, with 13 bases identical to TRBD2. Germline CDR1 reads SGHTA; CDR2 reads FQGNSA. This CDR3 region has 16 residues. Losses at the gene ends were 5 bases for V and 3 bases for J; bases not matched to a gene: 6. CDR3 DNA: TGTGCCAGCAGCCCATCTGGGACTAGCGGGAAAGAGACCCAGTACTTC. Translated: CASSPSGTSGKETQYF.

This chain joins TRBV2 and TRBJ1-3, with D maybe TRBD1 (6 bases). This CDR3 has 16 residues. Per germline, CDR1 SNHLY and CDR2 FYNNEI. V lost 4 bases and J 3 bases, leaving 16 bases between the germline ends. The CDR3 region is CASSVGGLLDGNTIYF. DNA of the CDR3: TGTGCCAGCAGTGTGGGGGGGCTATTGGATGGAAACACCATATATTTT.

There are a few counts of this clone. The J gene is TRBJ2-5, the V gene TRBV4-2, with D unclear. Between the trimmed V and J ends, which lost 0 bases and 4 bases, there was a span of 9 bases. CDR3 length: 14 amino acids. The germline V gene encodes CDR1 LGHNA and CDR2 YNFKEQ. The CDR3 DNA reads TGTGCCAGCAGCCAAGATCTGGCTCTAGAGACCCAGTACTTC. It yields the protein CASSQDLALETQYF.

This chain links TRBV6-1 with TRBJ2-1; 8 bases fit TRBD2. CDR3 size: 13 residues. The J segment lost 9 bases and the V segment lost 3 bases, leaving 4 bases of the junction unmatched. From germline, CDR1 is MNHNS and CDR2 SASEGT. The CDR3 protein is CASSEGTSVEQFF. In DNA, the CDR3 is TGTGCCAGCAGTGAGGGGACTAGTGTTGAGCAGTTCTTC.

The CDR3 DNA is TGTGCCAGCTCACAAGACAGAGCCGATGAAAAACTGTTTTTT. This encodes CASSQDRADEKLFF. This chain uses TRBV18 with TRBJ1-4; a weak D match, TRBD1 (5 bases). CDR3 length: 14 amino acids. Trimming removed 4 bases at V and 6 bases at J, with 12 bases between. Germline assignment: CDR1 KGHSH and CDR2 LQKENI. Filled out from reference TRBV18 and TRBJ1-4, the complete variable domain reads NAGVMQNPRHLVRRRGQEARLRCSPMKGHSHVYWYRQLPEEGLKFMVYLQKENIIDESGMPKERFSAEFPKEGPSILRIQQVVRGDSAAYFCASSQDRADEKLFFGSGTQLSVL.

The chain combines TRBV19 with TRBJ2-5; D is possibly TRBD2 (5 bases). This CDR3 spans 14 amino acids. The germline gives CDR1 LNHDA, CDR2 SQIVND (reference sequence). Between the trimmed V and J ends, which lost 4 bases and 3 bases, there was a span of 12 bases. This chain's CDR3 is CASSKRTNEETQYF. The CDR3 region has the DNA TGTGCCAGTAGTAAGCGGACCAACGAAGAGACCCAGTACTTC. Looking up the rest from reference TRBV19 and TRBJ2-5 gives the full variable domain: DGGITQSPKYLFRKEGQNVTLSCEQNLNHDAMYWYRQDPGQGLRLIYYSQIVNDFQKGDIAEGYSVSREKKESFPLTVTSAQKNPTAFYLCASSKRTNEETQYFGPGTRLLVL.

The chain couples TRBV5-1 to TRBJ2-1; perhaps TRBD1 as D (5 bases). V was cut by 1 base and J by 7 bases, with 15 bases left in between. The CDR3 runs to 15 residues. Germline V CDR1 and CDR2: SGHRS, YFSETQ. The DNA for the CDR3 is TGCGCCAGCAGCTTGCAGGGCCCGGCGAGGAATGAGCAGTTCTTC. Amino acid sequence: CASSLQGPARNEQFF.

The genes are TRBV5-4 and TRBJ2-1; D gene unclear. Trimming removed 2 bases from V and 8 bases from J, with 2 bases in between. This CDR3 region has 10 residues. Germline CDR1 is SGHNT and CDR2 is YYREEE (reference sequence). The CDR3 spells CASSLDEQFF. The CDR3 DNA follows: TGTGCCAGCAGCTTAGATGAGCAGTTCTTC.

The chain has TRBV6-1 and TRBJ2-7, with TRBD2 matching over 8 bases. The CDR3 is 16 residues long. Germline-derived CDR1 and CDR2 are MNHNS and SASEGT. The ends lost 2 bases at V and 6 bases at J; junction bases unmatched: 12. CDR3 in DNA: TGTGCCAGCAGTGAATCCAGCGGGAGAGGTGGAGGCGAGCAGTACTTC. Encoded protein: CASSESSGRGGGEQYF.

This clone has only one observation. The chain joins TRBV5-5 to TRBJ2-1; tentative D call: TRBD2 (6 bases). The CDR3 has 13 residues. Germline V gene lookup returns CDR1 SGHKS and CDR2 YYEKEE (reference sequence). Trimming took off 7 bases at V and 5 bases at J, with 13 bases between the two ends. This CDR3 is CASGTLADNEQFF. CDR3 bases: TGTGCCAGCGGGACTTTGGCGGACAATGAGCAGTTCTTC.

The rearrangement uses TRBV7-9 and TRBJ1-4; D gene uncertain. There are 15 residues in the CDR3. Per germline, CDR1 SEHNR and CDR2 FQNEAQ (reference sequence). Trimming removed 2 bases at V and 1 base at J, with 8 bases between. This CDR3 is CASSLLGITNEKLFF. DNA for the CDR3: TGTGCCAGCAGCTTATTAGGAATAACTAATGAAAAACTGTTTTTT.

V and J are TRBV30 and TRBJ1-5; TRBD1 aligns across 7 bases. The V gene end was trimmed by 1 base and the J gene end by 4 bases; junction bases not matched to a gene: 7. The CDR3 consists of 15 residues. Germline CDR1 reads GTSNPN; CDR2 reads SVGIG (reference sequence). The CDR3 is CAWSAQGVRNQPQHF. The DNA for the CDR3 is TGTGCCTGGAGTGCTCAGGGGGTAAGGAATCAGCCCCAGCATTTT.

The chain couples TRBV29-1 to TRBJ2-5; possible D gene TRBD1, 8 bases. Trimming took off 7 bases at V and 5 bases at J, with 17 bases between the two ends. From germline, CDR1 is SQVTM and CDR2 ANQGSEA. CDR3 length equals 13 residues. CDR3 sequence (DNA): TGCAGCGGGGCCGGACAGGGAGGGGAGACCCAGTACTTC. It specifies CSGAGQGGETQYF.

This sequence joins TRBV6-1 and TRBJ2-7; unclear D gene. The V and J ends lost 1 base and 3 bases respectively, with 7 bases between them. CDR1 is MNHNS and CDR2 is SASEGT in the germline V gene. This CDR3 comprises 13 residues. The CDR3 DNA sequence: TGTGCCAGCAGTGAAGGCACGTACTACGAGCAGTACTTC. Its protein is CASSEGTYYEQYF.

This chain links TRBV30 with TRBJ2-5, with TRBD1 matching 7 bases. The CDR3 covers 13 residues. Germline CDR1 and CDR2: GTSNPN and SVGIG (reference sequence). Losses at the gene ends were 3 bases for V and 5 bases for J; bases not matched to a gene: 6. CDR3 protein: CAWSGQARETQYF. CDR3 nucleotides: TGTGCCTGGAGCGGACAGGCCAGGGAGACCCAGTACTTC.

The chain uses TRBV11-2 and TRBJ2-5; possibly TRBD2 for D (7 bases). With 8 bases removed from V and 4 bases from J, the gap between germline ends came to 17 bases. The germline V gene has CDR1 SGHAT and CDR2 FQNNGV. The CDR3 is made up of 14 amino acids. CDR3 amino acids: CASGRDNGGETQYF. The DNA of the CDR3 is TGTGCCAGCGGGAGGGACAATGGGGGAGAGACCCAGTACTTC.

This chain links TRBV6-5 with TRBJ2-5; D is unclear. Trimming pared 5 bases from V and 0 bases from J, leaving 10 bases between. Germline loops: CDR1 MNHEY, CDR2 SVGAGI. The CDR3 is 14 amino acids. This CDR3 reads CASSLGRNQETQYF. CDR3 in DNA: TGTGCCAGCAGTCTAGGACGGAACCAAGAGACCCAGTACTTC.

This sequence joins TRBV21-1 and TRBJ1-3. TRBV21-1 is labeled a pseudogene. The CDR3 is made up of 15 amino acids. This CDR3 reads CASSRFGLSGNTIYF. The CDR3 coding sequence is TGTGCCAGCAGCAGGTTCGGGCTCTCTGGAAACACCATATATTTT.

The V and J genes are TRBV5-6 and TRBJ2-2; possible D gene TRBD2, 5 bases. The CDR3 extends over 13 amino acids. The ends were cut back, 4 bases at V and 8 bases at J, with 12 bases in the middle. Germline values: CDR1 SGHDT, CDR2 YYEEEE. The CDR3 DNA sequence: TGTGCCAGCAGCCGGGGTACTGGAGGGGAGCTGTTTTTT. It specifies CASSRGTGGELFF.

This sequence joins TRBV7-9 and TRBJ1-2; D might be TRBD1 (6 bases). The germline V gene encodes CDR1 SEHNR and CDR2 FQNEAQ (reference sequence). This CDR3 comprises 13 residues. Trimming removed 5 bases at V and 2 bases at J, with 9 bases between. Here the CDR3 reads CASSRQGNYGYTF. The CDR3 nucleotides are TGTGCCAGCAGCCGTCAGGGGAACTATGGCTACACCTTC.

The CDR3 DNA reads TGTGCCAGCAGCTTCGACGGGATGGGCTACGAGCAGTACTTC. Its translation: CASSFDGMGYEQYF. This chain connects TRBV7-6 to TRBJ2-7, with D maybe TRBD2 (5 bases). There are 14 residues in the CDR3. The V end was cut by 3 bases, the J end by 3 bases, with 12 bases between. Germline CDR1 and CDR2: SGHVS and FNYEAQ.

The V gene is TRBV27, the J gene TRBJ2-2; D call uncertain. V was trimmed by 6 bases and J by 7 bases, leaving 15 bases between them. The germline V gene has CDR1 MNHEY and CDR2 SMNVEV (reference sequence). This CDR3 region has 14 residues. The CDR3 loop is CASSPAATGGELFF. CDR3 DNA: TGTGCCAGCAGCCCCGCTGCGACGGGCGGGGAGCTGTTTTTT.